The 7 T cell receptor beta chains in this list originate from one sample, sequenced in a study of technical replicates of blood from several donors. Assay: immunoSEQ multiplex PCR; the TCRdb copy retains only in-frame clones and omits some. The sample consists of 90,000 or so clones, 95% of them appearing once. Specimen: T cells isolated from PBMCs. The source is a human donor in good health.

The CDR3 bases are TGTGCCAGTAAGGGGCTCAGCAATCAGCCCCAGCATTTT. This codes for CASKGLSNQPQHF. The J gene is TRBJ1-5, the V gene TRBV19; D may be TRBD1 (5 bases). V dropped 7 bases and J dropped 1 base, with 8 bases sitting between them. CDR3 length equals 13 residues. Per the germline V gene, CDR1 is LNHDA and CDR2 is SQIVND (reference sequence). Based on the CDR3 plus reference TRBV19 and TRBJ1-5, the full variable domain is DGGITQSPKYLFRKEGQNVTLSCEQNLNHDAMYWYRQDPGQGLRLIYYSQIVNDFQKGDIAEGYSVSREKKESFPLTVTSAQKNPTAFYLCASKGLSNQPQHFGDGTRLSIL.

The V gene is TRBV27, the J gene TRBJ2-1, with 8 bases fitting TRBD2. The V gene end was trimmed by 1 base and the J gene end by 0 bases; junction bases not matched to a gene: 2. Germline V lookup: CDR1 MNHEY, CDR2 SMNVEV (reference sequence). The CDR3 has 16 residues. The CDR3 DNA reads as TGTGCCAGCAGTTTATTAGCGGGGAGCTCCTACAATGAGCAGTTCTTC. Translating gives CASSLLAGSSYNEQFF.

The chain employs TRBV6-4 and TRBJ2-1; 13 bases map to TRBD2. Germline CDR1 MRHNA, CDR2 SNTAGT. Trimming at V came to 0 bases and at J to 12 bases, leaving 5 bases not matched to a gene. CDR3 length: 15 residues. The CDR3 is CASSDSGTSGIPQFF. The DNA of the CDR3 is TGTGCCAGCAGTGACTCGGGGACTAGCGGGATACCGCAGTTCTTC.

This rearrangement joins TRBV6-5 to TRBJ1-1; D not certain. The CDR3 is made up of 14 amino acids. Looked up from germline, CDR1 is MNHEY and CDR2 is SVGAGI. The V end was cut by 5 bases, the J end by 2 bases, with 12 bases between. DNA of the CDR3: TGTGCCAGCAGTACCTATACAGCTAACACTGAAGCTTTCTTT. It specifies CASSTYTANTEAFF.

The genes are TRBV5-4 and TRBJ2-3, with TRBD2 matching 7 bases. V lost 0 bases, J lost 2 bases, and 3 bases stayed unmatched. Per germline, CDR1 SGHNT and CDR2 YYREEE (reference sequence). This CDR3 spans 15 amino acids. CDR3 DNA: TGTGCCAGCAGCTTGGGGGCGGGAGACACAGATACGCAGTATTTT. Translating gives CASSLGAGDTDTQYF.

This chain links TRBV6-4 with TRBJ1-1; possible D gene TRBD1, 6 bases. In germline, CDR1 is MRHNA, CDR2 SNTAGT. V lost 9 bases, J lost 5 bases, and 16 bases lay in between. This CDR3 has 13 residues. CDR3 in amino acids: CARTPRQETEAFF. As DNA, the CDR3 is TGTGCCAGGACCCCTCGACAGGAAACTGAAGCTTTCTTT.

This clone was observed a single time. The chain joins TRBV27 to TRBJ1-2; TRBD1 is a possible D gene (5 bases). The CDR3 runs 13 residues. CDR1 is MNHEY, CDR2 SMNVEV, per germline (reference sequence). V was cut by 1 base and J by 4 bases, with 7 bases left in between. The CDR3 sequence is CASSLLGGYGYTF. CDR3 nucleotides: TGTGCCAGCAGTTTATTGGGGGGCTATGGCTACACCTTC.